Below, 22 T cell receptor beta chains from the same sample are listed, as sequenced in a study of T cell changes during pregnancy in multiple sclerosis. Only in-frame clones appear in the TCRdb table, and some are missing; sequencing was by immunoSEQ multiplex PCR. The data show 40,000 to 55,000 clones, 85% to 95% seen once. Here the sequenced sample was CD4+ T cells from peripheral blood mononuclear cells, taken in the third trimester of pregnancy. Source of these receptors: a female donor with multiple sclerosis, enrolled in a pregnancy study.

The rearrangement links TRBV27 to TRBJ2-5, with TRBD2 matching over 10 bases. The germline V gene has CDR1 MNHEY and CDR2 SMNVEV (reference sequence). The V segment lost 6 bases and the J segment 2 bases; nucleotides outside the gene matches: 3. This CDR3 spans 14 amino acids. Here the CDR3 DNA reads TGTGCCAGCAGATTACTAGCGGGACAAGAGACCCAGTACTTC. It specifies CASRLLAGQETQYF.

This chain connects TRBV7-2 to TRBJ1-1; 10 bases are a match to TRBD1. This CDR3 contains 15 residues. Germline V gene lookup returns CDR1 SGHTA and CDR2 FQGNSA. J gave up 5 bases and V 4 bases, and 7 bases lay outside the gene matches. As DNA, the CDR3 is TGTGCCAGCAGCTACCAGGGACAGGGGACAACTGAAGCTTTCTTT. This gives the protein CASSYQGQGTTEAFF.

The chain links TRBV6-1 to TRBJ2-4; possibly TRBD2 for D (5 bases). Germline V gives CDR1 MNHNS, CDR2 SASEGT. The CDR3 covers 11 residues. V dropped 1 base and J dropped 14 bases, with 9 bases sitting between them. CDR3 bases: TGTGCCAGCAGTGAAGTTGGGAGTGAGTACTTC. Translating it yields CASSEVGSEYF.

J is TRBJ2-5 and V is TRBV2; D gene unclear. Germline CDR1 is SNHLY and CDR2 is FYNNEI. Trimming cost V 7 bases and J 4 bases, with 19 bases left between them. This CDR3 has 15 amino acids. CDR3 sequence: CASIRFSNPPETQYF. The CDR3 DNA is TGTGCCAGCATTCGATTTAGTAATCCCCCAGAGACCCAGTACTTC. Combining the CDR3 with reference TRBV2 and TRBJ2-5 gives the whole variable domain EPEVTQTPSHQVTQMGQEVILRCVPISNHLYFYWYRQILGQKVEFLVSFYNNEISEKSEIFDDQFSVERPDGSNFTLKIRSTKLEDSAMYFCASIRFSNPPETQYFGPGTRLLVL.

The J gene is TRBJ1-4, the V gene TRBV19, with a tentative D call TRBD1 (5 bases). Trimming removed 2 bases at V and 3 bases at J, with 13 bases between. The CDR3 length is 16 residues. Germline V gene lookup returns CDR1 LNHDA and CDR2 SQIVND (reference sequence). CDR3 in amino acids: CASSISGNIANEKLFF. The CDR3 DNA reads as TGTGCCAGTAGTATATCAGGGAATATAGCTAATGAAAAACTGTTTTTT.

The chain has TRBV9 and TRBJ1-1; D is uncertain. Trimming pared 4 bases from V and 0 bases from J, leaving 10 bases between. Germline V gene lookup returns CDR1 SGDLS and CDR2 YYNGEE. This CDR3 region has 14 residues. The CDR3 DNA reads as TGTGCCAGCAGCCCGCGACACTTGAACACTGAAGCTTTCTTT. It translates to CASSPRHLNTEAFF.

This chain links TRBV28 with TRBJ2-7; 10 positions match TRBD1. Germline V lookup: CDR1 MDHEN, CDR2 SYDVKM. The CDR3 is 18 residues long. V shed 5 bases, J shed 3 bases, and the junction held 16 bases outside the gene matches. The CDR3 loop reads CASSPLGTGELLDYEQYF. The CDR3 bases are TGTGCCAGCAGTCCACTTGGGACAGGGGAACTCCTTGACTACGAGCAGTACTTC.

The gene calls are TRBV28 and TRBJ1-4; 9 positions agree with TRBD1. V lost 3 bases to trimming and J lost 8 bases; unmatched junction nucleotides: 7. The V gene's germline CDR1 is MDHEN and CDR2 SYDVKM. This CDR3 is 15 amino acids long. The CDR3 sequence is CASSFSGTGLEKLFF. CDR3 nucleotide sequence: TGTGCCAGCAGTTTTAGCGGGACAGGGCTCGAAAAACTGTTTTTT.

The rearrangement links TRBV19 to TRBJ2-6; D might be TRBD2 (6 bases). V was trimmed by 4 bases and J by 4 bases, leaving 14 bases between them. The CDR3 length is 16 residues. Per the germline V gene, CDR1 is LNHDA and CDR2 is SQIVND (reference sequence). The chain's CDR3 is CASSTYPGSGANVLTF. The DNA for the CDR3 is TGTGCCAGTAGTACCTACCCCGGGAGCGGGGCCAACGTCCTGACTTTC.

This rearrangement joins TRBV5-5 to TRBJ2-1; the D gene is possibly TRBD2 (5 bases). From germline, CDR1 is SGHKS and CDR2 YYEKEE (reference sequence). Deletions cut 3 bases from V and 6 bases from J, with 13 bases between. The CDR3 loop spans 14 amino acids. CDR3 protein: CASSSGLKFNEQFF. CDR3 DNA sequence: TGTGCCAGCAGCTCCGGACTCAAGTTCAATGAGCAGTTCTTC.

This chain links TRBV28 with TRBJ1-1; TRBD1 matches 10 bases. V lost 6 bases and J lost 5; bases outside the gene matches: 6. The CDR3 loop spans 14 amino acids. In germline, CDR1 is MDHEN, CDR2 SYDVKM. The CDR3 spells CASRTGGLSTEAFF. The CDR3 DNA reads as TGTGCCAGCAGGACAGGGGGCTTGAGTACTGAAGCTTTCTTT.

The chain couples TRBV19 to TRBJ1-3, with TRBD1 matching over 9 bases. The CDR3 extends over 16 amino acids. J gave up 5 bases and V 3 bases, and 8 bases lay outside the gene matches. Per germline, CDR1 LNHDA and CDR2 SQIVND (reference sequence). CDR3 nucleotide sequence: TGTGCCAGTAGTATTTGGGGCACAGGGGGCAGAAACACCATATATTTT. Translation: CASSIWGTGGRNTIYF.

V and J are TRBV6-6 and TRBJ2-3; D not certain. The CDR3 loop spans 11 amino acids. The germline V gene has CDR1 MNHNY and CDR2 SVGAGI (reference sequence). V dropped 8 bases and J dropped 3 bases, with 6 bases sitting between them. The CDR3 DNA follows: TGTGCCAGCCTAAAAACAGATACGCAGTATTTT. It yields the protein CASLKTDTQYF.

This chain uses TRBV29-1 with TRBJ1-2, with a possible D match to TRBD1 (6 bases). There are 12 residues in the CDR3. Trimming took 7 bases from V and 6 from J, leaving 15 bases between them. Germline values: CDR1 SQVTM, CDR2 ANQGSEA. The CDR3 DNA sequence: TGCAGCGGGGGGGGAAAGGGGGATGGCTACACCTTC. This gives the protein CSGGGKGDGYTF.

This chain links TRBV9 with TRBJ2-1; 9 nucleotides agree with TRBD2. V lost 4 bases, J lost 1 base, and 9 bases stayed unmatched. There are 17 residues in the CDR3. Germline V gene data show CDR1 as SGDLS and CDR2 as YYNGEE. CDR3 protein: CASSPREGAGSYNEQFF. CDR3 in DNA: TGTGCCAGCAGCCCGCGGGAGGGTGCGGGATCCTACAATGAGCAGTTCTTC.

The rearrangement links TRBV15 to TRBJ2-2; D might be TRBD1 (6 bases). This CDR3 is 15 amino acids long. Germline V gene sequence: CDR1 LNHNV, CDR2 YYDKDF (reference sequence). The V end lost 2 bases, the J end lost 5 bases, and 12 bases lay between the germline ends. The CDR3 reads CATSRLGAGTGELFF. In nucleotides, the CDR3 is TGTGCCACCAGCAGATTGGGGGCTGGGACCGGGGAGCTGTTTTTT. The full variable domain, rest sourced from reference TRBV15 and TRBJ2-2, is DAMVIQNPRYQVTQFGKPVTLSCSQTLNHNVMYWYQQKSSQAPKLLFHYYDKDFNNEADTPDNFQSRRPNTSFCFLDIRSPGLGDTAMYLCATSRLGAGTGELFFGEGSRLTVL.

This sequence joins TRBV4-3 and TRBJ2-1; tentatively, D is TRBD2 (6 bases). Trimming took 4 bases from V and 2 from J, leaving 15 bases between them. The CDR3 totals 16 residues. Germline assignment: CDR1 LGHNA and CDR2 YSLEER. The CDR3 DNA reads TGCGCCAGCAGCCGAGGGGCGGGGAGGCCCTACAATGAGCAGTTCTTC. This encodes CASSRGAGRPYNEQFF.

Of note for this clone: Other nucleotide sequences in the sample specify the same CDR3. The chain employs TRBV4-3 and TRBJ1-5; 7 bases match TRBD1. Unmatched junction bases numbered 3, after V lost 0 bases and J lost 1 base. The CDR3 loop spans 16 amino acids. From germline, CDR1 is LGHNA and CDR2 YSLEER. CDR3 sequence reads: CASSQDPGGSNQPQHF. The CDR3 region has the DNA TGCGCCAGCAGCCAAGACCCAGGGGGGAGCAATCAGCCCCAGCATTTT.

The CDR3 region is CASPGGARFVGEDTQYF. The DNA for the CDR3 is TGTGCCAGCCCTGGGGGGGCGCGATTCGTCGGTGAAGATACGCAGTATTTT. V gene TRBV13 combines with J gene TRBJ2-3; possible D gene TRBD2, 7 bases. The V and J ends lost 8 bases and 5 bases respectively, with 26 bases between them. Germline CDR1 and CDR2: PRHDT and FYEKMQ (reference sequence). The CDR3 covers 17 residues.

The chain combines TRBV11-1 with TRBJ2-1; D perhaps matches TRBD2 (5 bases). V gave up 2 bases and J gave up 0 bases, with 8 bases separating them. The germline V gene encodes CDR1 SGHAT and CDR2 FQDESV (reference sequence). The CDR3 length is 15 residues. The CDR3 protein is CASSLLGSSYNEQFF. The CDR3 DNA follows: TGTGCCAGCAGCTTACTAGGGAGCTCCTACAATGAGCAGTTCTTC.

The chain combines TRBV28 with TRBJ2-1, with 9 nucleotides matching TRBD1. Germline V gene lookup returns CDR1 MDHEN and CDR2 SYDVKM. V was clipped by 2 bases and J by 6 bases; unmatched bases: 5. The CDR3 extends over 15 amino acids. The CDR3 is CASSLRDRVVNEQFF. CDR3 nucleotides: TGTGCCAGCAGTTTACGGGACAGGGTAGTCAATGAGCAGTTCTTC.

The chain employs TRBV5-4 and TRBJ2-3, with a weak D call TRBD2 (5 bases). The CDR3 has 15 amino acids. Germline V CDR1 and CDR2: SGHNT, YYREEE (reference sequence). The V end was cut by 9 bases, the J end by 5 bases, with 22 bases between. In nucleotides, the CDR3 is TGTGCCATCCGTCGAACAGCGGATCGGAAAGATACGCAGTATTTT. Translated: CAIRRTADRKDTQYF.